This TCR beta chain was identified in a study of cytomegalovirus exposure and HLA in healthy donors. Study as a whole: Falling in the Caucasian-associated ancestry cluster were approximately 84% of 350 to 400 genotyped donors. Overall study results and limits: A later analysis showed HLA-associated TCR beta chains outstripping equally common others in clonal expansion. Fewer N-insertions than the approximately 700-donor mean were reportedly shown by an Asian-associated ancestry cluster in a later analysis. Some V segments (TRBV6-2 and TRBV6-3 among them) were excluded as indistinguishable.

Primers included in the PCR were 60 Vbeta and 13 Jbeta primers. The method was immunoSEQ multiplex PCR; TCRdb's version includes in-frame clones alone and lacks a portion of them. This sample yields around 100,000 clones, of which more than 60% are seen a single time; 5.2% belongs to the top ten. As concerns this clone: Its antigen is unknown.

V lost 8 bases and J lost 5, with 15 bases in between. This CDR3 is 13 amino acids long. Germline lookup yields CDR1 SGHTA and CDR2 FQGTGA. The sequencing input was PBMCs. The receptor was derived from a female donor in good health and CMV-seropositive. This sequence joins TRBV7-3 and TRBJ2-5; tentatively, D is TRBD2 (7 bases). DNA of the CDR3: TGTGCCAGCTCCCGGGGGGCGCGGGAGACCCAGTACTTC. Translated, it gives CASSRGARETQYF.